Shown below are 17 T cell receptor beta chains from a single sample sequenced in a study of cytomegalovirus exposure and HLA in healthy donors. With 60 Vbeta and 13 Jbeta primers, the PCR was carried out. Using immunoSEQ multiplex PCR, the repertoire was profiled, and TCRdb retains in-frame clones only, with some absent. The data show around 120,000 clones, 80% seen once. Material for sequencing was PBMCs. The receptors here all came from a man between 25 and 39 years old in good health and CMV-seronegative.

The rearrangement joins TRBV5-1 to TRBJ2-7, with D unclear. Germline CDR1 and CDR2: SGHRS and YFSETQ. The CDR3 length is 14 residues. Trimming stripped 0 bases from V and 2 bases from J, with 9 bases between. CDR3: CASSLEATTYEQYF. The CDR3 DNA is TGCGCCAGCAGCTTGGAAGCTACCACCTACGAGCAGTACTTC.

The rearrangement uses TRBV29-1 and TRBJ2-7, with a tentative D call TRBD2 (6 bases). Deletions cut 4 bases from V and 0 bases from J, with 13 bases between. The CDR3 extends over 14 amino acids. CDR1 is SQVTM, CDR2 ANQGSEA, per germline. The CDR3 spells CSVVRGFGSYEQYF. DNA of the CDR3: TGCAGCGTTGTTCGGGGGTTTGGCTCCTACGAGCAGTACTTC.

The chain employs TRBV5-1 and TRBJ2-7, with TRBD1 as a possible D gene (5 bases). This CDR3 comprises 14 residues. Trimming left V 0 bases short and J 5 bases short, with 12 bases between. Germline CDR1 SGHRS, CDR2 YFSETQ. The CDR3 sequence is CASSLDRGRNEQYF. The CDR3 DNA reads TGCGCCAGCAGCTTGGATAGGGGTCGGAACGAGCAGTACTTC.

The rearrangement links TRBV27 to TRBJ2-7, with 7 positions matching TRBD1. The germline V gene has CDR1 MNHEY and CDR2 SMNVEV (reference sequence). V shed 0 bases, J shed 4 bases, and the junction held 6 bases outside the gene matches. This CDR3 is built from 15 residues. The DNA of the CDR3 is TGTGCCAGCAGTTTATCGATTCAGGGGGTTTACGAGCAGTACTTC. It codes for CASSLSIQGVYEQYF.

The chain joins TRBV11-2 to TRBJ1-1; D unresolved. CDR3 length equals 16 residues. V lost 5 bases and J 0 bases, leaving 16 bases between the germline ends. Germline V gives CDR1 SGHAT, CDR2 FQNNGV. The CDR3 bases are TGTGCCAGCAGCCGAGTGGGCGGGCTCTTGAACACTGAAGCTTTCTTT. Its protein is CASSRVGGLLNTEAFF.

This clone showed up just a few times. This sequence joins TRBV13 and TRBJ2-7; TRBD1 agrees at 9 bases. This CDR3 has 15 amino acids. The ends lost 6 bases at V and 6 bases at J; junction bases unmatched: 12. Germline V gene sequence: CDR1 PRHDT, CDR2 FYEKMQ (reference sequence). CDR3 in DNA: TGTGCCAGCAGTCTCGACCGGGACAGGGTGGCCGAGCAGTACTTC. Its translation is CASSLDRDRVAEQYF.

V is TRBV11-3 and J is TRBJ1-5, with D uncertain. Trimming removed 2 bases at V and 3 bases at J, with 2 bases between. The CDR3 spans 12 residues. Germline CDR1 SGHNT, CDR2 YENEEA. For the CDR3, the DNA is TGTGCCAGCAGCTTACACAATCAGCCCCAGCATTTT. Translated, it gives CASSLHNQPQHF.

The chain combines TRBV12-5 with TRBJ2-7; D is possibly TRBD1 (6 bases). Per the germline V gene, CDR1 is LGHNT and CDR2 is FRNRAP. The CDR3 is made up of 13 amino acids. The V end was cut by 4 bases, the J end by 5 bases, with 12 bases between. CDR3 sequence (DNA): TGTGCTAGTGGTTGGGGGAACAGGGACGAGCAGTACTTC. Translated, it gives CASGWGNRDEQYF.

The J gene is TRBJ1-4, the V gene TRBV7-9; 9 bases agree with TRBD1. The CDR3 runs 16 residues. The junction had 9 bases not matched to a gene; V was cut back by 5 bases and J by 5 bases. Per germline, CDR1 SEHNR and CDR2 FQNEAQ (reference sequence). This CDR3 is CASSGRDRVGNEKLFF. Here the CDR3 DNA reads TGTGCCAGCAGCGGACGGGACAGGGTAGGAAATGAAAAACTGTTTTTT.

The V call is TRBV10-1, the J call TRBJ2-7; the match to TRBD2 covers 14 bases. The CDR3 loop spans 13 amino acids. V was pared by 6 bases and J by 11 bases, with 6 bases of the junction left unmatched. Germline V gene sequence: CDR1 WNHNN, CDR2 SYGVQD (reference sequence). The CDR3 loop is CASSRLAGGTEYF. CDR3 nucleotides: TGCGCCAGCAGCCGACTAGCGGGAGGGACTGAGTACTTC.

This rearrangement joins TRBV18 to TRBJ2-2; TRBD2 matches 9 bases. Germline CDR1 is KGHSH and CDR2 is LQKENI. The CDR3 covers 16 residues. J was trimmed by 5 bases and V by 0 bases; bases with no gene match: 4. This chain's CDR3 is CASSPPGLAQTGELFF. CDR3 DNA sequence: TGTGCCAGCTCACCACCTGGACTAGCGCAAACCGGGGAGCTGTTTTTT.

V is TRBV7-2 and J is TRBJ2-5; 11 bases line up with TRBD2. CDR3 length equals 15 residues. Looked up from germline, CDR1 is SGHTA and CDR2 is FQGNSA. J was trimmed by 5 bases and V by 7 bases; bases with no gene match: 9. The CDR3 loop is CASNLLAGDSETQYF. Written as DNA, the CDR3 is TGTGCCAGCAATCTACTAGCGGGAGATTCTGAGACCCAGTACTTC. Combining the CDR3 with reference TRBV7-2 and TRBJ2-5 gives the whole variable domain GAGVSQSPSNKVTEKGKDVELRCDPISGHTALYWYRQSLGQGLEFLIYFQGNSAPDKSGLPSDRFSAERTGGSVSTLTIQRTQQEDSAVYLCASNLLAGDSETQYFGPGTRLLVL.

The chain couples TRBV13 to TRBJ2-3; D call uncertain. The CDR3 contains 14 residues. Germline CDR1 is PRHDT and CDR2 is FYEKMQ (reference sequence). Trimming cost V 3 bases and J 5 bases, with 12 bases left between them. CDR3 region: CASSLAALIDTQYF. CDR3 in DNA: TGTGCCAGCAGCTTGGCGGCGTTAATAGATACGCAGTATTTT.

The gene calls are TRBV27 and TRBJ2-3; D is unclear. This CDR3 region has 12 residues. Per germline, CDR1 MNHEY and CDR2 SMNVEV (reference sequence). The chain's CDR3 is CVHDILPDTQYF. DNA for the CDR3: TGTGTACATGACATCCTCCCAGATACGCAGTATTTT.

The V and J genes are TRBV19 and TRBJ2-7; a possible D gene is TRBD2 (6 bases). Trimming took off 5 bases at V and 3 bases at J, with 17 bases between the two ends. Germline CDR1 is LNHDA and CDR2 is SQIVND (reference sequence). The CDR3 sequence is 15 residues long. The CDR3 is CASSQDPGRNYEQYF. The CDR3 nucleotides read TGTGCCAGTAGTCAGGACCCCGGGAGAAACTACGAGCAGTACTTC.

The rearrangement links TRBV29-1 to TRBJ1-1, with D perhaps TRBD1 (6 bases). Per germline, CDR1 SQVTM and CDR2 ANQGSEA. The CDR3 runs to 14 residues. V lost 5 bases to trimming and J lost 4 bases, with 17 bases between them. The CDR3 DNA follows: TGCAGCGTTATCAGGGGTCCTGGGGGCACTGAAGCTTTCTTT. It is translated as CSVIRGPGGTEAFF.

This sequence joins TRBV18 and TRBJ2-7, with 10 bases that match TRBD2. CDR3 length: 17 amino acids. Germline V CDR1 and CDR2: KGHSH, LQKENI. V was pared by 3 bases and J by 3 bases, with 11 bases of the junction left unmatched. In DNA form, the CDR3 reads TGTGCCAGCTCACCTCGTGTCACTAGCGGGAAGTACTACGAGCAGTACTTC. Its protein is CASSPRVTSGKYYEQYF.